This T cell receptor beta chain was documented in a study of chemoradiotherapy in HPV16-positive cancers. A few counts support this clone. Germline V gives CDR1 ENHRY, CDR2 SYGVKD. The CDR3 contains 11 residues. The V and J ends lost 3 bases and 3 bases respectively, with 2 bases between them. Some clones are missing from TCRdb's copy, which holds only in-frame ones; the method was immunoSEQ multiplex PCR. The table includes fewer than 40,000 clones, more than 65% detected once. The specimen was blood, collected from a patient who underwent chemoradiotherapy. The TCR comes from a human donor with HPV-associated anogenital cancer. The chain uses TRBV10-3 and TRBJ1-2; D unresolved. This CDR3 is CAISDDYGYTF. CDR3 sequence (DNA): TGTGCCATCAGTGACGACTATGGCTACACCTTC.